This TCR beta chain was recorded in a study of blood T cells in healthy people across ages. The study's findings and limits: Considered underestimates were the diversity estimates obtained from one million T cells.

This clonotype has only a few counts. The antigen is not known. A sample-barcoded 5' primer and a J-beta primer mix were used in a second PCR of roughly 6 to 11 cycles. TCRdb itself ran the 5' RACE reads through MiXCR, one entry per CDR3 protein. The sample has 450,000 to 600,000 distinct CDR3 sequences; around 27% are singletons. A further study also used this sample, focusing on T cells of mothers and their children.

This TCR derives from a boy aged 2 to 9 in good health. Material for sequencing was blood.

In DNA, the CDR3 is TGTGCCAGCAGTCCCTCAGGACACACTAAAGATACGCAGTATTTT. Protein product: CASSPSGHTKDTQYF. The chain is built from TRBV28 and TRBJ2-3; D possibly corresponds to TRBD1 (5 bases). The germline V and J ends were trimmed by 5 bases and 5 bases, with 17 bases remaining between them. CDR3 length: 15 residues. Looked up from germline, CDR1 is MDHEN and CDR2 is SYDVKM.